In this sample, the clone carrying this TCR beta chain turned up once. Germline CDR1 reads SGHVS; CDR2 reads FQNEAQ. The CDR3 totals 15 residues. After removal of 1 base from V and 0 bases from J, the junction contained 3 bases not matched to a gene. The record originates from a study of control samples from healthy donors and cancer patients. Some clones are missing from TCRdb's copy, which holds only in-frame ones; the method was immunoSEQ multiplex PCR. Among a few hundred thousand clones listed, around 90% were seen once. J is TRBJ2-7 and V is TRBV7-8; 7 bases map to TRBD1. The TCR originated in a man aged 40-49 years with head and neck cancer. Sequenced sample: PBMCs. CDR3 loop: CASSLGTGRSYEQYF. DNA for the CDR3: TGTGCCAGCAGCTTAGGGACAGGACGCTCCTACGAGCAGTACTTC.